The 3 T cell receptor beta chains presented below share a single source sample, sequenced in a study of blood T cell repertoires in COVID-19. Using immunoSEQ multiplex PCR, the repertoire was profiled, and TCRdb retains in-frame clones only, with some absent. The repertoire has about 320,000 clones, around 85% of them found once; the top ten carry over 1.5%. Sequenced sample: PBMCs or T cells enriched from blood (not recorded which). The source is a woman aged 25 to 45 who had been exposed to COVID-19.

The V call is TRBV5-8, the J call TRBJ2-1; D gene uncertain. Germline values: CDR1 SGHTS, CDR2 YDEGEE. The CDR3 runs to 12 residues. Trimming removed 0 bases from V and 10 bases from J, with 8 bases in between. Written as DNA, the CDR3 is TGTGCCAGCAGCTTGGGGTTGCGGGAGCAGTTCTTC. It specifies CASSLGLREQFF.

The chain recombines TRBV30 with TRBJ2-1; maybe TRBD1 (6 bases). Germline V lookup: CDR1 GTSNPN, CDR2 SVGIG (reference sequence). The CDR3 runs 12 residues. V gave up 0 bases and J gave up 15 bases, with 15 bases separating them. This chain's CDR3 is CAWSVWETGLFF. Written as DNA, the CDR3 is TGTGCCTGGAGTGTATGGGAGACAGGCCTGTTCTTC.

This clone was picked up a small number of times. The chain is built from TRBV28 and TRBJ1-1; D may be TRBD1 (6 bases). Germline CDR1 is MDHEN and CDR2 is SYDVKM. The CDR3 sequence is 12 residues long. The ends were cut back, 11 bases at V and 4 bases at J, with 14 bases in the middle. The CDR3 nucleotides read TGTGCCTCATGGACAGCGATCACTGAAGCTTTCTTT. It encodes CASWTAITEAFF.